The next 5 T cell receptor beta chains were all read from a single sample in a study of T cell repertoires in cytomegalovirus infection. Each CDR3 protein gets one entry after TCRdb re-called the reads with MiXCR. The data show some 500,000 distinct CDR3 sequences, about 33% seen once. These receptors lack a known antigen. The source was cultured PBMCs, collected from culture after CMV antigen stimulation. The receptors originated from a human donor in good health (CMV status not recorded). Some clones in this sample may be carry-over from other donors' samples.

The chain links TRBV20-1 to TRBJ2-1, with TRBD2 identical over 9 bases. The J segment lost 7 bases and the V segment lost 3 bases, leaving 10 bases of the junction unmatched. Looked up from germline, CDR1 is DFQATT and CDR2 is SNEGSKA (reference sequence). This CDR3 has 15 residues. The CDR3 sequence: CSASPGGTSFNEQFF. CDR3 DNA: TGCAGTGCTAGCCCCGGCGGGACTAGCTTTAATGAGCAGTTCTTC.

The chain carries TRBV27 and TRBJ2-1; 9 bases agree with TRBD2. The CDR3 length is 14 residues. The junction had 13 bases not matched to a gene; V was cut back by 11 bases and J by 8 bases. The germline V gene encodes CDR1 MNHEY and CDR2 SMNVEV (reference sequence). The CDR3 DNA follows: TGTGCCGATCTCCGACAGCGGGAGGAACATGAGCAGTTCTTC. Amino acid sequence: CADLRQREEHEQFF.

The gene calls are TRBV7-8 and TRBJ2-5; 8 nucleotides match TRBD1. The CDR3 covers 16 residues. Germline V gene lookup returns CDR1 SGHVS and CDR2 FQNEAQ. The V gene end was trimmed by 5 bases and the J gene end by 5 bases; junction bases not matched to a gene: 13. The CDR3: CASSPSTGVASETQYF. In nucleotides, the CDR3 is TGTGCCAGCAGCCCTTCGACAGGGGTGGCTTCGGAGACCCAGTACTTC.

J is TRBJ1-1 and V is TRBV27; no firm D call. CDR1 is MNHEY, CDR2 SMNVEV, per germline (reference sequence). Trimming left V 0 bases short and J 4 bases short, with 15 bases between. This CDR3 contains 16 residues. CDR3 DNA sequence: TGTGCCAGCAGTTTATCGAGGCGAGGCGGAGGCACTGAAGCTTTCTTT. Protein sequence: CASSLSRRGGGTEAFF.

CDR3 in DNA: TGTGCCAGCAGCCCAGGGGAGGGGGAGACCCAGTACTTC. This sequence encodes CASSPGEGETQYF. The rearrangement links TRBV7-2 to TRBJ2-5, with TRBD2 as a possible D gene (7 bases). Trimming removed 5 bases from V and 5 bases from J, with 12 bases in between. The CDR3 loop spans 13 amino acids. Germline-derived CDR1 and CDR2 are SGHTA and FQGNSA. Using reference TRBV7-2 and TRBJ2-5 for the parts outside the CDR3, the full variable domain is GAGVSQSPSNKVTEKGKDVELRCDPISGHTALYWYRQSLGQGLEFLIYFQGNSAPDKSGLPSDRFSAERTGGSVSTLTIQRTQQEDSAVYLCASSPGEGETQYFGPGTRLLVL.